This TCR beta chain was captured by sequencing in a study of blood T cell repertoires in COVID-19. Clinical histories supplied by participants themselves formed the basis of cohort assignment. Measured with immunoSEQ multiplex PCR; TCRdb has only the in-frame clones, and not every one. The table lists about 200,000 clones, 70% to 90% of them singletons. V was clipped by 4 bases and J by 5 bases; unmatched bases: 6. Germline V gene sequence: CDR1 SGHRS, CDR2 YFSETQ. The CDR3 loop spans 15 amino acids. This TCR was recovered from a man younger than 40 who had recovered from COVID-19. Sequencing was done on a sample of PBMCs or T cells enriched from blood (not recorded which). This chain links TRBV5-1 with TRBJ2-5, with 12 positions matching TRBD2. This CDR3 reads CASSPASGGAETQYF. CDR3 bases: TGCGCCAGCAGCCCGGCTAGCGGGGGGGCGGAGACCCAGTACTTC.